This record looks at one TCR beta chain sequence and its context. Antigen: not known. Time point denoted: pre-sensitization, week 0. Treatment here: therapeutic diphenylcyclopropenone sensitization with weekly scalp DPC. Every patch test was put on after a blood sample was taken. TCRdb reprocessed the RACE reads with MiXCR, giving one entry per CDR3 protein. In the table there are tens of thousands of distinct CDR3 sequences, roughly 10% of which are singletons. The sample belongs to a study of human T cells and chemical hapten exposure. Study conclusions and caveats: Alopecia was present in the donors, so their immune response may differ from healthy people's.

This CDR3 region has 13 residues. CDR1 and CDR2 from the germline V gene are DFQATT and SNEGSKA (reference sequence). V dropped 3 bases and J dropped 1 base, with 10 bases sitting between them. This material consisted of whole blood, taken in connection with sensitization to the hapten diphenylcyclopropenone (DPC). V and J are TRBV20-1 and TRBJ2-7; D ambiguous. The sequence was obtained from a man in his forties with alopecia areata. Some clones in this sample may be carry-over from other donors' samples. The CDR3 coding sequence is TGCAGTGCTAGGTCATCCTTTTCCTACGAGCAGTACTTC. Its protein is CSARSSFSYEQYF.